The subject of this entry is one T cell receptor (beta chain). Antigen specificity is unknown. The PCR was carried out with 60 Vbeta primers and 13 Jbeta primers. The repertoire was sequenced with immunoSEQ multiplex PCR; TCRdb's copy has only in-frame clones and lacks some. Of 100,000 to 120,000 clones listed, 70% to 85% are singletons. Germline loops: CDR1 SGDLS, CDR2 YYNGEE. The CDR3 is made up of 15 amino acids. V dropped 0 bases and J dropped 8; count of bases not matched to a gene: 5. This entry belongs to a study of cytomegalovirus exposure and HLA in healthy donors. Study observations and caveats: The later analysis indicated that the majority of CMV-associated TCR beta chains appeared HLA-restricted.

Input material: PBMCs. This rearrangement joins TRBV9 to TRBJ1-4; 9 nucleotides align to TRBD1. The clonotype originates from a woman aged 18-29 years in good health and CMV-seronegative. The CDR3 here is CASSVGGTGTEKLFF. The CDR3 DNA is TGTGCCAGCAGCGTAGGGGGGACAGGGACGGAAAAACTGTTTTTT.